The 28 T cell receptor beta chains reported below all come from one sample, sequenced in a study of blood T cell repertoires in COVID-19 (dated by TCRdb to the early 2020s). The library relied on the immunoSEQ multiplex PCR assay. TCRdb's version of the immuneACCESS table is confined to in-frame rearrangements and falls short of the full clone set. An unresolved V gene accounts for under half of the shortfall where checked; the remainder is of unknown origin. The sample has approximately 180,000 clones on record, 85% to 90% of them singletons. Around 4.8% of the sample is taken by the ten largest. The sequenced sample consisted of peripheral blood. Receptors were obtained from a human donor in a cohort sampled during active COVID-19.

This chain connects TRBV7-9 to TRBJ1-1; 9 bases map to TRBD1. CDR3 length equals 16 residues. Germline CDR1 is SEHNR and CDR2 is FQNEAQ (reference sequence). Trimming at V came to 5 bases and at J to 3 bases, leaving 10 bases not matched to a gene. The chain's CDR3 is CASSDARGQGDTEAFF. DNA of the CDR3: TGTGCCAGCAGCGACGCCCGGGGACAGGGTGACACTGAAGCTTTCTTT.

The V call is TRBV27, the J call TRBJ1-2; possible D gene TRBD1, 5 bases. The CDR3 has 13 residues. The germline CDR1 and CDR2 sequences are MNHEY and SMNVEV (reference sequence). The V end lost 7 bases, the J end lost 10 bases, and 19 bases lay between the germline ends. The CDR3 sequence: CASTRQQGTPYTF. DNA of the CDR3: TGTGCCAGCACGCGGCAGCAGGGTACACCCTACACCTTC.

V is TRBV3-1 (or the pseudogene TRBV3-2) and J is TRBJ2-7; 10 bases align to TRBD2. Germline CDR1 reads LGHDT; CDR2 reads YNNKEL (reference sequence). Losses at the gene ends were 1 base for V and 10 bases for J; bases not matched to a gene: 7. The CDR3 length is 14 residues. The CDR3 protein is CASSQALTSGRQYF. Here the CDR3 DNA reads TGTGCCAGCAGCCAAGCCCTGACTAGCGGGCGACAGTACTTC.

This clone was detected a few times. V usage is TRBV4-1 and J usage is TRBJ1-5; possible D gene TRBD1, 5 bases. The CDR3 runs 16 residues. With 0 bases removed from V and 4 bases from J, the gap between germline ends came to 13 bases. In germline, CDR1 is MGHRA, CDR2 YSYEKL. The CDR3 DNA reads TGCGCCAGCAGCCAAGATCCCGCGACAGTGAATCAGCCCCAGCATTTT. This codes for CASSQDPATVNQPQHF.

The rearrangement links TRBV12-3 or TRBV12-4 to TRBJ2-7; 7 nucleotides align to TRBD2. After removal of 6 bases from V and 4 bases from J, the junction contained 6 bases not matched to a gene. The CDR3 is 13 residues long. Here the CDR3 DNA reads TGTGCCAGCAGCAGCGGGAACCTGTACGAGCAGTACTTC. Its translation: CASSSGNLYEQYF.

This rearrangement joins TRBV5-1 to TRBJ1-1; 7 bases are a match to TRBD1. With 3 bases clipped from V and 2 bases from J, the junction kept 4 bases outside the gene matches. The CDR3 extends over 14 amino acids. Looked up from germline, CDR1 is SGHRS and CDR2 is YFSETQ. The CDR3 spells CASSSRTGNTEAFF. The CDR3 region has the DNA TGCGCCAGCAGCTCCCGGACAGGCAACACTGAAGCTTTCTTT.

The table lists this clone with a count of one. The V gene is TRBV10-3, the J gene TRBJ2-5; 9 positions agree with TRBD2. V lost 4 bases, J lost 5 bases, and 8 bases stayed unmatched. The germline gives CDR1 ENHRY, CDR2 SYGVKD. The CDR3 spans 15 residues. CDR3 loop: CAISVRREGRETQYF. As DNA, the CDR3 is TGTGCCATCAGTGTACGGCGGGAGGGCCGGGAGACCCAGTACTTC.

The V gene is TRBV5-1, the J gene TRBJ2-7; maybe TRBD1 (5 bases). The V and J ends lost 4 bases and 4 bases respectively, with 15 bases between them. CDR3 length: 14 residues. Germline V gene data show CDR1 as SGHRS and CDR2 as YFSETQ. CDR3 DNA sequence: TGCGCCAGCAGCCTCTCAAACAGGATATACGAGCAGTACTTC. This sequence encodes CASSLSNRIYEQYF.

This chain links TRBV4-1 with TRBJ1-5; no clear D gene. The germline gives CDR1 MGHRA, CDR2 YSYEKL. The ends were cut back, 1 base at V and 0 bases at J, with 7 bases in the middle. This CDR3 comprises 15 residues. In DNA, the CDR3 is TGCGCCAGCAGCCAAGTGCCCTATAGCAATCAGCCCCAGCATTTT. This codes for CASSQVPYSNQPQHF.

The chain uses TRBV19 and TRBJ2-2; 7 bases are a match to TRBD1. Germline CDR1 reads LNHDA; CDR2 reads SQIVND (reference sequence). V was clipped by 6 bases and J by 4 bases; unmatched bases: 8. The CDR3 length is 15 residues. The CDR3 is CASSQGDLSTGELFF. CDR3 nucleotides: TGTGCCAGTAGCCAGGGGGATTTGAGCACCGGGGAGCTGTTTTTT.

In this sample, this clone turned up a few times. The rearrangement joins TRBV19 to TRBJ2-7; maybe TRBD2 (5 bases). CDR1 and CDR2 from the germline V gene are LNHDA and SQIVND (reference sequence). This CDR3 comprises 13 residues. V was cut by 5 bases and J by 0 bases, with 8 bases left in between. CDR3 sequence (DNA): TGTGCCAGTAGTGTTGGAGGCTCCTACGAGCAGTACTTC. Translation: CASSVGGSYEQYF.

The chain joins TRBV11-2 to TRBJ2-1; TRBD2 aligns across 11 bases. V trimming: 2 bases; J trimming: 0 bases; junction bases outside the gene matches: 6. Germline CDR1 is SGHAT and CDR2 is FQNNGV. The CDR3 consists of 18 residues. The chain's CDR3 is CASSLTSGSRSSYNEQFF. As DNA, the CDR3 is TGTGCCAGCAGCTTAACTAGCGGGAGCCGAAGCTCCTACAATGAGCAGTTCTTC.

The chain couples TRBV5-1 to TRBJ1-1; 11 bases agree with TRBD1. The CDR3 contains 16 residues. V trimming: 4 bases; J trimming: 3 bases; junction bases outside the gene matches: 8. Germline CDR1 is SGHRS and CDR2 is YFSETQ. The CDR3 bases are TGCGCCAGCAGCCTCCGGACAGGGGGCATGGACACTGAAGCTTTCTTT. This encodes CASSLRTGGMDTEAFF.

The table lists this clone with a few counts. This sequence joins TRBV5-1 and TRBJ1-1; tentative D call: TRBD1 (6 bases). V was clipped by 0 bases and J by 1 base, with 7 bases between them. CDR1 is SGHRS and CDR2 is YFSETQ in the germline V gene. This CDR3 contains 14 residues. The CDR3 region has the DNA TGCGCCAGCAGCTTGGCACAGGGGAACACTGAAGCTTTCTTT. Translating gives CASSLAQGNTEAFF.

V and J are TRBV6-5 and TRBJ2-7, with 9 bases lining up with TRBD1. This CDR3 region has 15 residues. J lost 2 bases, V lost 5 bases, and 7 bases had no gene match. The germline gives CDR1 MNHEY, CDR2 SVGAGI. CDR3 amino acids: CASSRPGQGPYEQYF. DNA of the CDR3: TGTGCCAGCAGTCGCCCGGGACAGGGACCCTACGAGCAGTACTTC.

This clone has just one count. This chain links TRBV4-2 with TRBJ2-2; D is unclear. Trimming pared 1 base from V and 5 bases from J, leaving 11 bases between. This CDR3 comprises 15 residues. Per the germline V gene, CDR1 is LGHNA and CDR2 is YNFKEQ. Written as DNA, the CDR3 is TGTGCCAGCAGCCAAGGGGTCTTCGGGACCGGGGAGCTGTTTTTT. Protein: CASSQGVFGTGELFF.

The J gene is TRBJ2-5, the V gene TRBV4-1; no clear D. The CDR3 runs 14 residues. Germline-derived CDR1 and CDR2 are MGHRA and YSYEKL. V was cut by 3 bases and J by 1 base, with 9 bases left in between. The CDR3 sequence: CASSQYDFQETQYF. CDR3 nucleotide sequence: TGCGCCAGCAGCCAGTACGACTTCCAAGAGACCCAGTACTTC.

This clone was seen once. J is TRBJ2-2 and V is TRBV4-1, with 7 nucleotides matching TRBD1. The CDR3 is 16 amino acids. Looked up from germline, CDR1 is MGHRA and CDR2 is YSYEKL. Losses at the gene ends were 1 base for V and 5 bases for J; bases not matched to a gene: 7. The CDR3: CASSQGGDSRTGELFF. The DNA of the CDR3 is TGCGCCAGCAGCCAAGGTGGGGACAGTCGAACCGGGGAGCTGTTTTTT.

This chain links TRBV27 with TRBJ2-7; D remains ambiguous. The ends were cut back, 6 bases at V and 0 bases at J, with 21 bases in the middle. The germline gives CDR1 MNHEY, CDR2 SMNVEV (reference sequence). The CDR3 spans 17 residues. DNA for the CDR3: TGTGCCAGCAGACTCTCCCCGGCGGCGGCAAGCTCCTACGAGCAGTACTTC. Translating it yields CASRLSPAAASSYEQYF.

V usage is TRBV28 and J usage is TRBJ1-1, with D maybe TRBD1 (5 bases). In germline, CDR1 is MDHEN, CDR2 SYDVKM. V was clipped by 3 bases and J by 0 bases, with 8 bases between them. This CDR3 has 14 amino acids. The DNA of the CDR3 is TGTGCCAGCAGTTTCCCAGGGATGAACACTGAAGCTTTCTTT. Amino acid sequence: CASSFPGMNTEAFF.

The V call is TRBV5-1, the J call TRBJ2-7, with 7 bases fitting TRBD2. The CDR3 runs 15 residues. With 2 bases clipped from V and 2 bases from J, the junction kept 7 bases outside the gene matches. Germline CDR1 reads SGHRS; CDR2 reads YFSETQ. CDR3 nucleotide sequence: TGCGCCAGCAGCTTAATGGCTAGCGGAGCCTACGAGCAGTACTTC. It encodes CASSLMASGAYEQYF.

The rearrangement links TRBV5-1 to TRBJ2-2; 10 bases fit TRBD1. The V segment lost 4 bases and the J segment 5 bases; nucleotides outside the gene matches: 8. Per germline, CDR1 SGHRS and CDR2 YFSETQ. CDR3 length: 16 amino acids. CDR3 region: CASSPGPGQGTGELFF. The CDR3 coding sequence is TGCGCCAGCAGCCCGGGACCGGGACAGGGGACCGGGGAGCTGTTTTTT.

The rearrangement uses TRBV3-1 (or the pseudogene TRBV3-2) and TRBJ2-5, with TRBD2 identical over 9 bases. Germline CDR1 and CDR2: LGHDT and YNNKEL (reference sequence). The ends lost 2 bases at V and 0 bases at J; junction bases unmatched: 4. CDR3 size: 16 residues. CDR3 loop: CASSQIAGGHQETQYF. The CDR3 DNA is TGTGCCAGCAGCCAAATCGCGGGGGGGCACCAAGAGACCCAGTACTTC.

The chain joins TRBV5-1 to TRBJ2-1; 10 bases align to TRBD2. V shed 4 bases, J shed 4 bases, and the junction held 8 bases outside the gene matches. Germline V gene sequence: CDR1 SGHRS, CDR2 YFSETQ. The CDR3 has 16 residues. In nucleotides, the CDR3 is TGCGCCAGCAGCATGATGACTAGCGGGTCTTACAATGAGCAGTTCTTC. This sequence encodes CASSMMTSGSYNEQFF.

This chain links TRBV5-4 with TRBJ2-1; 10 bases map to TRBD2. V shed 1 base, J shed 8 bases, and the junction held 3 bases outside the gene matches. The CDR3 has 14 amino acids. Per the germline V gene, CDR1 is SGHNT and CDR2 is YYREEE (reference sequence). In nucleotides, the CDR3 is TGTGCCAGCAGCTTGTGGAGCGGGGGGGATGAGCAGTTCTTC. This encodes CASSLWSGGDEQFF.

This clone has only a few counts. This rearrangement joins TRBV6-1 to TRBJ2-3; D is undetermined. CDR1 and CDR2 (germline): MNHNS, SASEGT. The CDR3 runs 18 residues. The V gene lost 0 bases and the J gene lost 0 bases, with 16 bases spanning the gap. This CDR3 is CASSEARPSQYSTDTQYF. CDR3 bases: TGTGCCAGCAGTGAAGCGAGGCCCTCTCAATATAGCACAGATACGCAGTATTTT.

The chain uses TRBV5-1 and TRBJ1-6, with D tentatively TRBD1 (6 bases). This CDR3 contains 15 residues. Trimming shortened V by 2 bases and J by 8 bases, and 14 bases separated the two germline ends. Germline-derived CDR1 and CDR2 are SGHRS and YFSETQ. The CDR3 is CASSFQDSLHSPLHF. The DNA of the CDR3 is TGCGCCAGCAGCTTCCAGGACAGTCTCCATTCACCCCTCCACTTT.

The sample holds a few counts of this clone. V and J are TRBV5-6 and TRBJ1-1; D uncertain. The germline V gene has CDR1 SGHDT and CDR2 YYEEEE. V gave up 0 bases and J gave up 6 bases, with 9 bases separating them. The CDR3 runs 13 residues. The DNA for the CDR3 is TGTGCCAGCAGCTTGGATCGCCGGGCTGAAGCTTTCTTT. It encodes CASSLDRRAEAFF. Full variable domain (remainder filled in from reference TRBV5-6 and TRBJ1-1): DAGVTQSPTHLIKTRGQQVTLRCSPKSGHDTVSWYQQALGQGPQFIFQYYEEEERQRGNFPDRFSGHQFPNYSSELNVNALLLGDSALYLCASSLDRRAEAFFGQGTRLTVV.